The clone carrying this T cell receptor beta chain appeared many times. TCRdb passed the 5' RACE reads through MiXCR, listing each CDR3 protein once. The repertoire holds tens of thousands of distinct CDR3 sequences, roughly 3% seen once, with around 16% in the top ten. The data were taken from a study of neurological immune-mediated disorders. The CDR3 spans 13 residues. V was shortened by 0 bases and J by 4 bases, with 5 bases between the two germline ends. Sequencing used PBMCs. The clonotype was recovered from a woman aged 45-60 years with multiple sclerosis. The chain has TRBV12-3 or TRBV12-4 and TRBJ2-3; D gene ambiguous. For the CDR3, the DNA is TGTGCCAGCAGTTTAGCGGGCCCAGATACGCAGTATTTT. Protein sequence: CASSLAGPDTQYF.